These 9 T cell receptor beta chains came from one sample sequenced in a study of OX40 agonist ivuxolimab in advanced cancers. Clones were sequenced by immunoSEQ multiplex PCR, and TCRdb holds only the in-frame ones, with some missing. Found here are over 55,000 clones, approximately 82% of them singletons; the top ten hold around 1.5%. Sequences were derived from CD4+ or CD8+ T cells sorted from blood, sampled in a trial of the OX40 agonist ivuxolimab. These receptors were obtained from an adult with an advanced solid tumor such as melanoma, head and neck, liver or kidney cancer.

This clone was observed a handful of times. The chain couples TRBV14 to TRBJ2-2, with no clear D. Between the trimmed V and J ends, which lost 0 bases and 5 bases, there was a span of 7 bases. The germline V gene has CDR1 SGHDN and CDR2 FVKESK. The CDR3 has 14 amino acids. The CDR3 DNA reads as TGTGCCAGCAGCCAAGAATTACTAACCGGGGAGCTGTTTTTT. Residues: CASSQELLTGELFF.

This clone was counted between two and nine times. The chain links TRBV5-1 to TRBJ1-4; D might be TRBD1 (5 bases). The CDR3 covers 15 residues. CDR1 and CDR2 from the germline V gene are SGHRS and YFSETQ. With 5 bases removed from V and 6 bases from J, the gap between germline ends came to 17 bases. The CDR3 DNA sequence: TGCGCCAGCAGTTTCCAGGCAGGGCAGGATGAAAAACTGTTTTTT. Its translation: CASSFQAGQDEKLFF.

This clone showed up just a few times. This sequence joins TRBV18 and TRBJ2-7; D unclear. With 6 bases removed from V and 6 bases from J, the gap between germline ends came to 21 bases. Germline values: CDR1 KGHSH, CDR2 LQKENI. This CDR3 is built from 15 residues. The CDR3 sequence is CASSVRVLTRPEQYF. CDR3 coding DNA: TGTGCCAGCTCTGTCCGGGTCCTAACCCGTCCCGAGCAGTACTTC.

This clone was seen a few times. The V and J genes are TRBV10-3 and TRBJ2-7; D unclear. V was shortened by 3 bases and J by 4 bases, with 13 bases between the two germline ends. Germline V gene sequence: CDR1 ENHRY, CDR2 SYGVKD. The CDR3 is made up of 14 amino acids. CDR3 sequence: CAISEEVTEYEQYF. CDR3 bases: TGTGCCATCAGTGAAGAGGTTACTGAGTACGAGCAGTACTTC.

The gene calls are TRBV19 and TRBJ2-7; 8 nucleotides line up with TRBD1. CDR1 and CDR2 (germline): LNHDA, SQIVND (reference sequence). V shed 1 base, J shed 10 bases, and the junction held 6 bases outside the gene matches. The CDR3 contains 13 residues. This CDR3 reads CASSIVRQGRQYF. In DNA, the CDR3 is TGTGCCAGTAGTATAGTCCGACAGGGGAGACAGTACTTC.

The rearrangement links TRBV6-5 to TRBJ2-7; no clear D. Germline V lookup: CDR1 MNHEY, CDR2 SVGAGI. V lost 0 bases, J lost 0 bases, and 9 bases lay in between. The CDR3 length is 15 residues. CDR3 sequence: CASSYSGLDSYEQYF. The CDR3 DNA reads TGTGCCAGCAGTTACTCTGGCCTAGACTCCTACGAGCAGTACTTC.

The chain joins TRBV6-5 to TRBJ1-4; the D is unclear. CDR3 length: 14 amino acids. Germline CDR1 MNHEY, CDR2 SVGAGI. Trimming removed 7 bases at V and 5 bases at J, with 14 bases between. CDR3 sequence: CASKISRNNEKLFF. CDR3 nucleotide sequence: TGTGCCAGCAAAATTTCACGTAACAATGAAAAACTGTTTTTT.

CDR3: CASSFGQAPSEQFF. The CDR3 nucleotides are TGCGCCAGCAGCTTTGGACAGGCACCTTCTGAGCAGTTCTTC. The V and J genes are TRBV5-1 and TRBJ2-1; 7 positions agree with TRBD1. Trimming cost V 2 bases and J 9 bases; bases outside gene matches: 8. Germline CDR1 is SGHRS and CDR2 is YFSETQ. This CDR3 has 14 residues.

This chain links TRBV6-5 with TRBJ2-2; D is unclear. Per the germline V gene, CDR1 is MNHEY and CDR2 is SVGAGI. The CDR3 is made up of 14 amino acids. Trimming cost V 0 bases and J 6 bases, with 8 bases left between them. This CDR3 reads CASSYSKSPGELFF. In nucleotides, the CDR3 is TGTGCCAGCAGTTACTCGAAAAGTCCCGGGGAGCTGTTTTTT.